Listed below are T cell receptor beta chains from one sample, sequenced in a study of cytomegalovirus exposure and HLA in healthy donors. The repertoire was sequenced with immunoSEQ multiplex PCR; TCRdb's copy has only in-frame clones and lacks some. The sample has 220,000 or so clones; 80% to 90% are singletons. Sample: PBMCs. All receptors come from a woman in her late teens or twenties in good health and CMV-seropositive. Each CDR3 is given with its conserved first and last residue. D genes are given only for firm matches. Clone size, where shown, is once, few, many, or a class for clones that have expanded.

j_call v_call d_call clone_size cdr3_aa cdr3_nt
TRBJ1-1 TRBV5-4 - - CASSLNRDTEAFF TGTGCCAGCAGCTTGAACAGGGACACTGAAGCTTTCTTT
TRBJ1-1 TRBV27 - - CASSSGQGTEAFF TGTGCCAGCAGTTCAGGACAAGGCACTGAAGCTTTCTTT
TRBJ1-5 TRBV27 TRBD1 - CASRQGVGNQPQHF TGTGCCAGCAGACAGGGGGTGGGCAATCAGCCCCAGCATTTT
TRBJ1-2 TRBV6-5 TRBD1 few CASSRQGRTNYGYTF TGTGCCAGCAGCCGACAGGGACGGACTAACTATGGCTACACCTTC
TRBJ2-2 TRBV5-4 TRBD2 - CASPGLAGPSNTGELFF TGTGCCAGCCCGGGACTAGCGGGACCTTCGAACACCGGGGAGCTGTTTTTT
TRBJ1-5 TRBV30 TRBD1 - CAWRPTGGRNQPQHF TGTGCCTGGAGACCTACAGGGGGACGGAATCAGCCCCAGCATTTT
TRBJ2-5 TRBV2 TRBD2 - CASRKGTSGQTQYF TGTGCCAGTCGGAAGGGGACTAGCGGACAGACCCAGTACTTC
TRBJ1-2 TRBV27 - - CASTNRGRGPSLGYTF TGTGCCAGCACCAATAGGGGCAGGGGACCCTCCTTAGGCTACACCTTC
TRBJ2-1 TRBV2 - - CASRALASFNEQFF TGTGCCAGCAGGGCACTAGCTTCTTTCAATGAGCAGTTCTTC
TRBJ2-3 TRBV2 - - CASQQSTDTQYF TGTGCCAGTCAACAGAGCACAGATACGCAGTATTTT
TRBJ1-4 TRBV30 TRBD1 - CAWSAYRGRDEKLFF TGTGCCTGGAGTGCCTACAGGGGGCGGGATGAAAAACTGTTTTTT
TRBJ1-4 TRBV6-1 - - CASKLQKHNEKLFF TGTGCCAGCAAATTGCAGAAACATAATGAAAAACTGTTTTTT
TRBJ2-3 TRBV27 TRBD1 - CASRNTGATDTQYF TGTGCCAGCCGAAATACAGGGGCTACAGATACGCAGTATTTT
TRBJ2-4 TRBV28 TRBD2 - CASRPSGRATSHIQYF TGTGCCAGCAGACCTAGCGGGAGGGCCACGTCTCACATTCAGTACTTC
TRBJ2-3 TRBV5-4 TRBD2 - CASSLLAGGPGTDTQYF TGTGCCAGCAGCTTGTTAGCGGGAGGGCCTGGCACAGATACGCAGTATTTT
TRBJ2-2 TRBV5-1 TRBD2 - CASSSPQRELNTGELFF TGCGCCAGCAGCTCCCCACAGCGGGAGCTAAACACCGGGGAGCTGTTTTTT
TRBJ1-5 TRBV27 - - CASSSHPALAPQPQHF TGTGCCAGCAGTTCCCATCCGGCCTTAGCCCCTCAGCCCCAGCATTTT
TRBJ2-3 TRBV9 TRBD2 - CASSPGTSGVRADTQYF TGTGCCAGCAGCCCAGGGACTAGCGGGGTCAGGGCAGATACGCAGTATTTT
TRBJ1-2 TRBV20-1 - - CSATGGYTF TGCAGTGCCACAGGGGGCTACACCTTC
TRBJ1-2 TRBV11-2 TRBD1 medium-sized CASSLGQGVGGYTF TGTGCCAGCAGCCTGGGACAGGGGGTAGGTGGCTACACCTTC
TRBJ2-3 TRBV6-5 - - CASSPNILRTDTQYF TGTGCCAGCAGCCCTAATATACTCCGCACAGATACGCAGTATTTT
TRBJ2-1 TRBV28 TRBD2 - CASSPGPGTSGRFNEQFF TGTGCCAGCAGTCCCGGCCCCGGGACTAGCGGGAGGTTCAATGAGCAGTTCTTC
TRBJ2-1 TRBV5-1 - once CASSSGDSEYNEQFF TGCGCCAGCAGCTCGGGGGACAGCGAGTACAATGAGCAGTTCTTC
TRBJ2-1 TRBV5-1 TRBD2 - CASSPVGTSGYNEQFF TGCGCCAGCAGCCCGGTAGGGACTAGCGGCTACAATGAGCAGTTCTTC
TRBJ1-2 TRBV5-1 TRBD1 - CASSLASGQAHYGYTF TGCGCCAGCAGCTTGGCCTCGGGACAGGCCCACTATGGCTACACCTTC
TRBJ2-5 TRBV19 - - CASTASVQETQYF TGTGCCAGTACAGCTAGTGTCCAAGAGACCCAGTACTTC
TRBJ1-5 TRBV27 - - CASSLGQNQPQHF TGTGCCAGCAGTTTGGGGCAGAATCAGCCCCAGCATTTT